The 22 T cell receptor beta chains given below trace back to one sample, sequenced in a study of cytomegalovirus exposure and HLA in healthy donors. Vbeta (60) and Jbeta (13) primers were used in the PCR. Assay: immunoSEQ multiplex PCR; the TCRdb copy retains only in-frame clones and omits some. Among 250,000 to 350,000 clones listed, around 90% were seen once. The sequenced sample consisted of PBMCs. All receptors derive from a woman aged 18-29 years in good health and CMV-seronegative.

The V gene is TRBV9, the J gene TRBJ2-7, with D perhaps TRBD1 (5 bases). The CDR3 runs 14 residues. Per the germline V gene, CDR1 is SGDLS and CDR2 is YYNGEE. The V gene lost 4 bases and the J gene lost 5 bases, with 16 bases spanning the gap. CDR3 protein: CASSTLPGYDEQYF. Here the CDR3 DNA reads TGTGCCAGCAGCACCCTCCCAGGGTACGACGAGCAGTACTTC.

This chain uses TRBV6-6 with TRBJ2-1, with D possibly matching TRBD1 (6 bases). CDR1 is MNHNY, CDR2 SVGAGI, per germline (reference sequence). Trimming removed 2 bases at V and 5 bases at J, with 13 bases between. The CDR3 extends over 15 amino acids. CDR3 in DNA: TGTGCCAGCAGTTACACCCCCGGGACAAACAATGAGCAGTTCTTC. Residues: CASSYTPGTNNEQFF.

The chain couples TRBV7-8 to TRBJ1-1; D may be TRBD1 (6 bases). V lost 5 bases to trimming and J lost 0 bases, with 10 bases between them. Germline-derived CDR1 and CDR2 are SGHVS and FQNEAQ. The CDR3 contains 14 residues. The CDR3 loop reads CASSPGQMNTEAFF. CDR3 sequence (DNA): TGTGCCAGCAGCCCCGGACAGATGAACACTGAAGCTTTCTTT.

This clone has just a few counts. The gene calls are TRBV6-6 and TRBJ2-7; no definite D call. V was shortened by 8 bases and J by 3 bases, with 14 bases between the two germline ends. CDR1 and CDR2 from the germline V gene are MNHNY and SVGAGI (reference sequence). The CDR3 contains 13 residues. The DNA of the CDR3 is TGTGCCAGCGAGTCAACTGAAGACTACGAGCAGTACTTC. Amino acids: CASESTEDYEQYF.

This sequence joins TRBV2 and TRBJ1-5, with D possibly TRBD1 on 5 matching bases. CDR1 SNHLY and CDR2 FYNNEI come from the germline V gene. The length of the CDR3 is 15 residues. V was trimmed by 8 bases and J by 7 bases, leaving 21 bases between them. The CDR3, as DNA: TGTGCCAGCTCCAGTTTTAGGGGAGGCGCACAGCCCCAGCATTTT. Encoded protein: CASSSFRGGAQPQHF.

This clone came up a few times. The chain employs TRBV14 and TRBJ2-1; the D gene is possibly TRBD1 (6 bases). The CDR3 length is 15 residues. Trimming pared 0 bases from V and 1 base from J, leaving 7 bases between. Germline V gene sequence: CDR1 SGHDN, CDR2 FVKESK. CDR3 DNA sequence: TGTGCCAGCAGCCAAGATCAGGGGTCCTACAATGAGCAGTTCTTC. Protein sequence: CASSQDQGSYNEQFF.

CDR3 sequence: CASSEAGTGGPGANVLTF. In DNA, the CDR3 is TGTGCCAGCAGTGAAGCGGGAACAGGGGGACCTGGGGCCAACGTCCTGACTTTC. The V gene is TRBV6-1, the J gene TRBJ2-6, with 8 bases fitting TRBD1. Looked up from germline, CDR1 is MNHNS and CDR2 is SASEGT. The ends lost 0 bases at V and 2 bases at J; junction bases unmatched: 6. The length of the CDR3 is 18 residues.

The rearrangement uses TRBV11-1 and TRBJ1-1; D remains unclear. The germline V gene has CDR1 SGHAT and CDR2 FQDESV (reference sequence). Trimming left V 3 bases short and J 7 bases short, with 6 bases between. CDR3 length: 11 residues. The CDR3, as DNA: TGTGCCAGCAGCTTCGCGGTTGAAGCTTTCTTT. This encodes CASSFAVEAFF. Together with reference TRBV11-1 and TRBJ1-1, the CDR3 gives the full variable domain: EAEVAQSPRYKITEKSQAVAFWCDPISGHATLYWYRQILGQGPELLVQFQDESVVDDSQLPKDRFSAERLKGVDSTLKIQPAELGDSAMYLCASSFAVEAFFGQGTRLTVV.

V is TRBV10-3 and J is TRBJ2-3; 9 nucleotides agree with TRBD2. V was pared by 9 bases and J by 2 bases, with 6 bases of the junction left unmatched. The germline CDR1 and CDR2 sequences are ENHRY and SYGVKD. This CDR3 has 14 residues. The CDR3 DNA sequence: TGTGCCATGGAGCGGGGGGCGTACACAGATACGCAGTATTTT. Translating gives CAMERGAYTDTQYF.

The chain combines TRBV7-8 with TRBJ1-5; no clear D. Trimming took off 0 bases at V and 2 bases at J, with 14 bases between the two ends. The germline V gene has CDR1 SGHVS and CDR2 FQNEAQ. CDR3 size: 17 residues. CDR3 DNA: TGTGCCAGCAGCTTAGCGCGGCCCCCGGTGGGCAATCAGCCCCAGCATTTT. Its protein is CASSLARPPVGNQPQHF. Based on the CDR3 plus reference TRBV7-8 and TRBJ1-5, the full variable domain is GAGVSQSPRYKVAKRGQDVALRCDPISGHVSLFWYQQALGQGPEFLTYFQNEAQLDKSGLPSDRFFAERPEGSVSTLKIQRTQQEDSAVYLCASSLARPPVGNQPQHFGDGTRLSIL.

The chain carries TRBV7-2 and TRBJ2-3, with D perhaps TRBD2 (5 bases). The germline V gene encodes CDR1 SGHTA and CDR2 FQGNSA. The V and J ends lost 6 bases and 0 bases respectively, with 19 bases between them. This CDR3 has 17 residues. CDR3 sequence: CASRYLSGFPSTDTQYF. The CDR3 DNA reads TGTGCCAGCAGGTACCTCTCGGGGTTCCCTAGCACAGATACGCAGTATTTT.

This rearrangement joins TRBV18 to TRBJ1-2; TRBD1 might be the D (6 bases). Trimming cost V 4 bases and J 2 bases, with 8 bases left between them. This CDR3 contains 13 residues. Germline V gene sequence: CDR1 KGHSH, CDR2 LQKENI. In DNA form, the CDR3 reads TGTGCCAGCTCACAGGGGGTGAACTATGGCTACACCTTC. It is translated as CASSQGVNYGYTF.

This clone was observed a handful of times. The chain employs TRBV4-2 and TRBJ2-7; 10 bases map to TRBD1. The CDR3 contains 18 residues. Germline V lookup: CDR1 LGHNA, CDR2 YNFKEQ. With 1 base clipped from V and 3 bases from J, the junction kept 12 bases outside the gene matches. The CDR3 loop is CASSQVTADRGHLYEQYF. The CDR3 DNA reads as TGTGCCAGCAGCCAAGTAACCGCCGACAGGGGGCACCTCTACGAGCAGTACTTC.

The rearrangement joins TRBV7-3 to TRBJ2-7, with 9 bases lining up with TRBD2. The CDR3 spans 15 residues. V shed 5 bases, J shed 6 bases, and the junction held 11 bases outside the gene matches. The germline V gene has CDR1 SGHTA and CDR2 FQGTGA. In DNA form, the CDR3 reads TGTGCCAGCAGCGCGGGTGGGACTAGCTCTCGCGAGCAGTACTTC. It yields the protein CASSAGGTSSREQYF.

The CDR3 nucleotides are TGTGCCAGCAGCGTAGGAGGGACAGGGCTGGGGGAGACCCAGTACTTC. The encoded protein is CASSVGGTGLGETQYF. The chain joins TRBV9 to TRBJ2-5; TRBD1 agrees at 9 bases. J was trimmed by 5 bases and V by 0 bases; bases with no gene match: 8. Germline CDR1 reads SGDLS; CDR2 reads YYNGEE. The CDR3 has 16 amino acids.

The chain employs TRBV19 and TRBJ2-7, with 11 positions matching TRBD2. From germline, CDR1 is LNHDA and CDR2 SQIVND (reference sequence). This CDR3 is built from 15 residues. The ends lost 3 bases at V and 5 bases at J; junction bases unmatched: 6. The CDR3 region is CASSILAGGRHEQYF. The DNA of the CDR3 is TGTGCCAGTAGTATTCTAGCGGGGGGCCGACACGAGCAGTACTTC.

This chain links TRBV27 with TRBJ1-1; perhaps TRBD1 as D (5 bases). Germline CDR1 is MNHEY and CDR2 is SMNVEV (reference sequence). V was trimmed by 2 bases and J by 5 bases, leaving 12 bases between them. The CDR3 has 14 amino acids. The CDR3 bases are TGTGCCAGCAGTTTACCGGGGGGTGGTACTGAAGCTTTCTTT. It specifies CASSLPGGGTEAFF.

V is TRBV25-1 and J is TRBJ2-2; 9 bases are shared with TRBD1. The CDR3 is 14 residues long. Germline-derived CDR1 and CDR2 are MGHDK and SYGVNS. J was trimmed by 3 bases and V by 6 bases; bases with no gene match: 2. CDR3 nucleotide sequence: TGTGCCAGCAGGGGGGACAGGGACACCGGGGAGCTGTTTTTT. This sequence encodes CASRGDRDTGELFF.

This rearrangement joins TRBV7-6 to TRBJ1-1; 9 bases match TRBD1. This CDR3 is built from 12 residues. With 8 bases clipped from V and 8 bases from J, the junction kept 6 bases outside the gene matches. Per germline, CDR1 SGHVS and CDR2 FNYEAQ. The CDR3 nucleotides are TGTGCCAGCCAACAGGGGGCCGAGGAAGCTTTCTTT. Translating gives CASQQGAEEAFF.

The chain recombines TRBV18 with TRBJ1-1; D perhaps matches TRBD1 (6 bases). With 3 bases removed from V and 1 base from J, the gap between germline ends came to 12 bases. The CDR3 is 15 residues long. Germline CDR1 and CDR2: KGHSH and LQKENI. CDR3 in amino acids: CASSPGRGWNTEAFF. CDR3 sequence (DNA): TGTGCCAGCTCACCGGGGAGGGGGTGGAACACTGAAGCTTTCTTT.

The chain joins TRBV6-5 to TRBJ1-1; D perhaps matches TRBD1 (5 bases). The CDR3 sequence is 15 residues long. Germline lookup yields CDR1 MNHEY and CDR2 SVGAGI. Trimming shortened V by 0 bases and J by 1 base, and 9 bases separated the two germline ends. This CDR3 is CASSYSFRGNTEAFF. The CDR3 DNA reads TGTGCCAGCAGTTACTCTTTTAGGGGGAACACTGAAGCTTTCTTT.

The V call is TRBV11-2, the J call TRBJ2-5; no clear D. TRBJ2-7 matches the DNA end more closely, so the J call is doubtful. Germline loops: CDR1 SGHAT, CDR2 FQNNGV. This CDR3 region has 14 residues. CDR3 DNA: TGTGCCAGCAGCTTAGACAGACTTTCCTACGAGCAGTACTTC. It encodes CASSLDRLSYEQYF.